A single sample is the source of the 18 T cell receptor beta chains below, sequenced in a study of CD8 T cells in Susac syndrome. Random hexamers were used to reverse transcribe an amount of about 0.5 to 1 ug RNA. TCRdb reprocessed the immunoSEQ multiplex PCR reads via MiXCR and lists one record per CDR3 protein. The sample yields roughly 130,000 distinct CDR3 sequences, nearly 95% seen once. The sequencing input was CD4+ T cells from PBMCs. The source is a human donor in good health.

The rearrangement links TRBV29-1 to TRBJ1-4; D might be TRBD1 (6 bases). The length of the CDR3 is 13 residues. Between the trimmed V and J ends, which lost 0 bases and 9 bases, there was a span of 11 bases. Germline values: CDR1 SQVTM, CDR2 ANQGSEA. The CDR3 region is CSVEEGARKKLFF. DNA of the CDR3: TGCAGCGTTGAAGAGGGGGCTAGGAAAAAACTGTTTTTT.

This chain connects TRBV28 to TRBJ2-4; TRBD2 matches 12 bases. The junction had 1 base not matched to a gene; V was cut back by 0 bases and J by 4 bases. Per germline, CDR1 MDHEN and CDR2 SYDVKM. The CDR3 contains 16 residues. In DNA, the CDR3 is TGTGCCAGCAGTTTATGGACTAGCGGGAGTAAAAACATTCAGTACTTC. Translating it yields CASSLWTSGSKNIQYF.

J is TRBJ2-7 and V is TRBV7-2, with 10 bases lining up with TRBD2. Germline CDR1 SGHTA, CDR2 FQGNSA. The CDR3 spans 14 residues. Trimming at V came to 5 bases and at J to 5 bases, leaving 6 bases not matched to a gene. CDR3 residues: CASSVPSGGNEQYF. The CDR3 DNA reads TGTGCCAGCAGCGTACCTAGCGGGGGTAACGAGCAGTACTTC.

This rearrangement joins TRBV30 to TRBJ1-1; no clear D. V lost 1 base, J lost 10 bases, and 7 bases lay in between. Per germline, CDR1 GTSNPN and CDR2 SVGIG (reference sequence). This CDR3 is 10 amino acids long. The CDR3 spells CAWSGTRAFF. Written as DNA, the CDR3 is TGTGCCTGGAGTGGGACTAGAGCTTTCTTT.

The V and J genes are TRBV29-1 and TRBJ2-7, with D maybe TRBD1 (6 bases). This CDR3 spans 12 amino acids. The germline V gene has CDR1 SQVTM and CDR2 ANQGSEA. The ends were cut back, 4 bases at V and 2 bases at J, with 9 bases in the middle. CDR3 in DNA: TGCAGCGTTGGGGCAGGGGCCTACGAGCAGTACTTC. This translates into CSVGAGAYEQYF.

The chain carries TRBV20-1 and TRBJ2-7; no definite D call. Germline V lookup: CDR1 DFQATT, CDR2 SNEGSKA (reference sequence). This CDR3 comprises 12 residues. The V gene lost 1 base and the J gene lost 2 bases, with 6 bases spanning the gap. The CDR3 nucleotides are TGCAGTGCTAGAGGGGGTACCTACGAGCAGTACTTC. Amino acids: CSARGGTYEQYF.

V is TRBV7-9 and J is TRBJ1-3; D remains ambiguous. The CDR3 totals 12 residues. V lost 1 base to trimming and J lost 8 bases, with 6 bases between them. The germline gives CDR1 SEHNR, CDR2 FQNEAQ (reference sequence). The CDR3 DNA reads as TGTGCCAGCAGCTTAGTAGGTGACACCATATATTTT. Translating gives CASSLVGDTIYF.

The chain has TRBV29-1 and TRBJ2-4; D gene unclear. CDR3 length equals 12 residues. CDR1 and CDR2 from the germline V gene are SQVTM and ANQGSEA. The V gene lost 2 bases and the J gene lost 7 bases, with 9 bases spanning the gap. CDR3 loop: CSVEQMGNIQYF. The CDR3 region has the DNA TGCAGCGTTGAACAGATGGGGAACATTCAGTACTTC.

The gene calls are TRBV5-1 and TRBJ2-7; 13 bases line up with TRBD2. This CDR3 region has 15 residues. Germline V gene data show CDR1 as SGHRS and CDR2 as YFSETQ. V lost 4 bases and J lost 8; bases outside the gene matches: 9. CDR3 DNA: TGCGCCAGCAGCAGGTCCGGGACTAGCGGGATCAAGCAGTACTTC. It yields the protein CASSRSGTSGIKQYF.

This chain uses TRBV20-1 with TRBJ2-1; 11 bases match TRBD2. V was clipped by 3 bases and J by 1 base; unmatched bases: 14. From germline, CDR1 is DFQATT and CDR2 SNEGSKA (reference sequence). The CDR3 length is 19 residues. For the CDR3, the DNA is TGCAGTGCTAGGGTGGGCCTAGCGGGAGGTGGGGGGTCCTACAATGAGCAGTTCTTC. It encodes CSARVGLAGGGGSYNEQFF.

The table lists this clonotype with a count of one. The chain links TRBV27 to TRBJ2-4; 7 bases fit TRBD2. The germline V gene encodes CDR1 MNHEY and CDR2 SMNVEV (reference sequence). The CDR3 is made up of 15 amino acids. The V and J ends lost 4 bases and 0 bases, in that order; junction bases with no gene match: 3. The CDR3: CASSSLAVAKNIQYF. The DNA for the CDR3 is TGTGCCAGCAGTTCCCTAGCGGTAGCCAAAAACATTCAGTACTTC.

This clonotype was found once. The chain combines TRBV12-3 or TRBV12-4 with TRBJ2-1; D is unresolved. V was pared by 3 bases and J by 10 bases, with 10 bases between. The CDR3 is 12 residues long. Here the CDR3 DNA reads TGTGCCAGCAGTTTCGGTAAGAGGGAGCAGTTCTTC. Amino acid sequence: CASSFGKREQFF.

The chain carries TRBV15 and TRBJ2-1, with a tentative D call TRBD2 (5 bases). The germline V and J ends were trimmed by 2 bases and 16 bases, with 18 bases remaining between them. The CDR3 consists of 13 residues. In germline, CDR1 is LNHNV, CDR2 YYDKDF (reference sequence). This CDR3 reads CATSRSQTGMQFF. The CDR3 DNA is TGTGCCACCAGCAGATCACAAACCGGGATGCAATTCTTC.

The V gene is TRBV6-5, the J gene TRBJ2-7; perhaps D is TRBD1 or TRBD2 (5 bases each). Trimming removed 5 bases at V and 2 bases at J, with 10 bases between. Germline V gene data show CDR1 as MNHEY and CDR2 as SVGAGI. CDR3 size: 13 residues. The DNA of the CDR3 is TGTGCCAGCAGTAGGGACCTGCCCTACGAGCAGTACTTC. Amino acid sequence: CASSRDLPYEQYF.

This chain joins TRBV19 and TRBJ2-1; 10 nucleotides match TRBD2. The CDR3 has 13 amino acids. V shed 7 bases, J shed 8 bases, and the junction held 5 bases outside the gene matches. Germline CDR1 reads LNHDA; CDR2 reads SQIVND (reference sequence). The CDR3 sequence is CASNQREGHEQFF. The CDR3 DNA reads as TGTGCCAGTAACCAGCGGGAGGGACATGAGCAGTTCTTC.

The rearrangement joins TRBV5-8 to TRBJ2-1; 9 positions match TRBD2. The CDR3 spans 16 residues. The trim removed 4 bases at V and 4 bases at J, leaving 9 bases unmatched. In germline, CDR1 is SGHTS, CDR2 YDEGEE. The CDR3 bases are TGTGCCAGCAGCCCCGTCGGGCTAGCGGGGTACAATGAGCAGTTCTTC. It codes for CASSPVGLAGYNEQFF.

V gene TRBV3-1 combines with J gene TRBJ2-3, with D possibly TRBD2 on 7 matching bases. CDR1 and CDR2 from the germline V gene are LGHDT and YNNKEL (reference sequence). V lost 4 bases to trimming and J lost 2 bases, with 16 bases between them. The CDR3 consists of 16 residues. CDR3 region: CASSLRGGGLTDTQYF. The CDR3 DNA reads TGTGCCAGCAGCCTAAGGGGGGGAGGGCTCACAGATACGCAGTATTTT.

The gene calls are TRBV6-5 and TRBJ2-7; the match to TRBD1 covers 12 bases. Germline V lookup: CDR1 MNHEY, CDR2 SVGAGI. The CDR3 has 15 amino acids. After removal of 5 bases from V and 6 bases from J, the junction contained 8 bases not matched to a gene. CDR3 sequence reads: CASSAHRDRGREQYF. As DNA, the CDR3 is TGTGCCAGCAGTGCTCACCGGGACAGGGGGCGCGAGCAGTACTTC.